This TCR beta chain came from a study of T cell responses to AZD1222 COVID-19 vaccine. TCRdb's copy holds only in-frame clones and misses some; the assay was immunoSEQ multiplex PCR. The table shows 75,000 to 80,000 clones, with more than 60% occurring only once. This clone is a singleton in its sample. CDR1 and CDR2 (germline): KGHDR, SFDVKD. The CDR3 extends over 14 amino acids. J gave up 3 bases and V 9 bases, and 6 bases lay outside the gene matches. The rearrangement links TRBV24-1 to TRBJ1-5; 8 bases align to TRBD1. The receptor was isolated from an adult who received the MenACWY meningococcal vaccine as a control. Specimen: peripheral blood, collected 28 days after the second dose of the MenACWY control vaccine. CDR3 nucleotides: TGTGCCACCGCCGGGACAGGCAACAATCAGCCCCAGCATTTT. This encodes CATAGTGNNQPQHF.